A selection of T cell receptor beta chains follows, all from one sample in a study of cytomegalovirus exposure and HLA in healthy donors. Generated by immunoSEQ multiplex PCR, the TCRdb table keeps only in-frame clones and is missing some. The sample has under 200,000 clones; 62% are singletons. Sample: PBMCs. Receptor source: a man between 40 and 49 years old in good health and CMV-seronegative. Each CDR3 is given with its conserved first and last residue. D genes are given only for firm matches. Clone size is not always given. Where it is, it says once, few, many or a class for expanded clones.

TRBD2,TRBJ2-7,NA,TRBV6-6,CASSYPQGREVGEQYF,TGTGCCAGCAGTTACCCGCAGGGGCGGGAGGTGGGAGAGCAGTACTTC
TRBD2,TRBJ2-3,NA,TRBV7-3,CASSLGLAAMPADTQYF,TGTGCCAGCAGCTTGGGACTAGCGGCAATGCCTGCGGATACGCAGTATTTT
NA,TRBJ1-1,NA,TRBV6-1,CASRALTEAFF,TGTGCCAGCAGAGCTTTGACTGAAGCTTTCTTT
TRBD1,TRBJ2-6,NA,TRBV16,CASSQLLGQGESGANVLTF,TGTGCCAGCAGCCAACTGCTAGGACAGGGGGAGTCTGGGGCCAACGTCCTGACTTTC
NA,TRBJ2-3,NA,TRBV7-9,CASSPDGGPADTQYF,TGTGCCAGCAGCCCCGACGGGGGGCCCGCAGATACGCAGTATTTT
NA,TRBJ1-5,once,TRBV9,CASSVGPGRSNQPQHF,TGTGCCAGCAGCGTAGGCCCCGGGAGAAGCAATCAGCCCCAGCATTTT
TRBD2,TRBJ2-3,few,TRBV9,CASSVVTGGVDTQYF,TGTGCCAGCAGCGTAGTTACGGGAGGGGTAGATACGCAGTATTTT
TRBD2,TRBJ2-7,once,TRBV5-1,CASSLGQILAGVHEQYF,TGCGCCAGCAGCTTGGGGCAGATCTTAGCGGGAGTCCACGAGCAGTACTTC
NA,TRBJ1-5,NA,TRBV6-1,CASSEGGGHQPQHF,TGTGCCAGCAGTGAAGGCGGGGGGCATCAGCCCCAGCATTTT
NA,TRBJ2-1,few,TRBV2,CASRKGVEQFF,TGTGCCAGCCGGAAGGGAGTTGAGCAGTTCTTC
TRBD1,TRBJ1-4,few,TRBV5-1,CASSRGQAEKLFF,TGCGCCAGCAGCCGCGGACAGGCTGAAAAACTGTTTTTT
TRBD2,TRBJ2-1,few,TRBV9,CASSVDLVGGRSSYNEQFF,TGTGCCAGCAGCGTAGACTTGGTGGGCGGGAGGAGCTCCTACAATGAGCAGTTCTTC
TRBD2,TRBJ2-7,few,TRBV7-3,CASSLAGEAEQYF,TGTGCCAGCAGCTTAGCGGGAGAGGCCGAGCAGTACTTC
TRBD2,TRBJ2-7,NA,TRBV5-4,CASSLQLAGTYEQYF,TGTGCCAGCAGCTTGCAACTAGCGGGGACCTACGAGCAGTACTTC
NA,TRBJ2-5,NA,TRBV11-3,CASRFRGGADQETQYF,TGTGCCAGCAGATTTAGGGGGGGGGCGGATCAAGAGACCCAGTACTTC
TRBD1,TRBJ1-5,NA,TRBV6-6,CASSSPGTGFQPQHF,TGTGCCAGCAGTTCCCCCGGGACAGGGTTTCAGCCCCAGCATTTT